This TCR beta chain emerged from a study of T cell responses to AZD1222 COVID-19 vaccine. Study information: Second doses at about 4 or about 12 weeks were pooled.

Clones were sequenced by immunoSEQ multiplex PCR, and TCRdb holds only the in-frame ones, with some missing. This sample has over 120,000 clones, with over 85% found just once. This CDR3 is built from 14 residues. Germline CDR1 and CDR2: MNHEY and SMNVEV (reference sequence). V was cut by 0 bases and J by 4 bases, with 9 bases left in between. This clonotype originated in an adult in good health. The starting material was peripheral blood, obtained on day 0 of AZD1222 vaccination. V usage is TRBV27 and J usage is TRBJ1-1; D is unresolved. CDR3 in DNA: TGTGCCAGCAGTTTATCGCCTTTTGGCACTGAAGCTTTCTTT. Translated: CASSLSPFGTEAFF.